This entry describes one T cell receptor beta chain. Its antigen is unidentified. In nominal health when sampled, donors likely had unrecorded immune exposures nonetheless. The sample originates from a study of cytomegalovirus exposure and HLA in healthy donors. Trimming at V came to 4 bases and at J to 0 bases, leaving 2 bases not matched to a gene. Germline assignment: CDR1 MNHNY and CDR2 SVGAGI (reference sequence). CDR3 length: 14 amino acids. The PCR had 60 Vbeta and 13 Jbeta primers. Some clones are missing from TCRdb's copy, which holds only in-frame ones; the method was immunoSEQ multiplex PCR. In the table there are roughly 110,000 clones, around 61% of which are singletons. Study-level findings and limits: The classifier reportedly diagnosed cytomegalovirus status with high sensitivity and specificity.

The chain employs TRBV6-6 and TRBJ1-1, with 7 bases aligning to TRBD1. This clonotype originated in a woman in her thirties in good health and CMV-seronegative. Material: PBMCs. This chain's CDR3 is CASSSGTVNTEAFF. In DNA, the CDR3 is TGTGCCAGCAGTTCCGGGACAGTGAACACTGAAGCTTTCTTT.